This TCR beta chain was captured in a study of control samples from healthy donors and cancer patients. This CDR3 is 15 amino acids long. Looked up from germline, CDR1 is MNHEY and CDR2 is SVGEGT. Losses at the gene ends were 5 bases for V and 5 bases for J; bases not matched to a gene: 7. Produced via immunoSEQ multiplex PCR; TCRdb's table is partial and in-frame only. Of about 51,000 clones listed, 88% are singletons. What was sequenced was PBMCs. The source of this sequence is a man aged 50-60 years with head and neck cancer. The V call is TRBV6-2 or TRBV6-3, the J call TRBJ2-2, with 8 bases fitting TRBD2. In DNA form, the CDR3 reads TGTGCCAGCAGTCGCCAGGGGACTAGAACCGGGGAGCTGTTTTTT. This codes for CASSRQGTRTGELFF.